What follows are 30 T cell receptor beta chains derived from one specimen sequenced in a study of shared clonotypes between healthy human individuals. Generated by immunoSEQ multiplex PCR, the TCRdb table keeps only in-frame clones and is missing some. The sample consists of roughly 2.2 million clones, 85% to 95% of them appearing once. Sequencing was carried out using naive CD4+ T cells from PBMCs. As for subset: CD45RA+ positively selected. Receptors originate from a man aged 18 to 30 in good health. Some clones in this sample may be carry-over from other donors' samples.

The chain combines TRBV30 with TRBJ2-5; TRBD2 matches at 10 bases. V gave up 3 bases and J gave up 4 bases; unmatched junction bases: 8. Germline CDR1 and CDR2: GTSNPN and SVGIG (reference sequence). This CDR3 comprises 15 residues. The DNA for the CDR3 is TGTGCCTGGAGCCGGAAGCTAGCGGGAGTAGAGACCCAGTACTTC. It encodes CAWSRKLAGVETQYF.

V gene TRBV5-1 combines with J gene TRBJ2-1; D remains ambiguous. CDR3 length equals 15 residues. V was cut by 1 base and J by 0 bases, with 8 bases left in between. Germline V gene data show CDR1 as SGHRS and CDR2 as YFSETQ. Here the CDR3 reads CASSLFGGSYNEQFF. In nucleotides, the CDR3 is TGCGCCAGCAGCTTGTTTGGCGGCTCCTACAATGAGCAGTTCTTC. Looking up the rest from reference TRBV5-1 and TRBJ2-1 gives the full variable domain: KAGVTQTPRYLIKTRGQQVTLSCSPISGHRSVSWYQQTPGQGLQFLFEYFSETQRNKGNFPGRFSGRQFSNSRSEMNVSTLELGDSALYLCASSLFGGSYNEQFFGPGTRLTVL.

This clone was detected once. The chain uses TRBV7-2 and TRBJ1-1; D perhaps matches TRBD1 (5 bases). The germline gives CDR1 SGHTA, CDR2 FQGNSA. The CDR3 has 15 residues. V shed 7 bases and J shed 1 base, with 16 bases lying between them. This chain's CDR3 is CASIRDDTENTEAFF. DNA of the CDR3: TGTGCCAGCATCCGGGACGACACGGAGAACACTGAAGCTTTCTTT.

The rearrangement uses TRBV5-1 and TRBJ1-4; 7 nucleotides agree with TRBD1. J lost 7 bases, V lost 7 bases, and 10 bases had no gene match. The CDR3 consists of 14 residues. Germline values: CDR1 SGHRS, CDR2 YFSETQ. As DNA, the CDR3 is TGCGCCAGCTCAGCCACAGGGGTGACTGAAAAACTGTTTTTT. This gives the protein CASSATGVTEKLFF.

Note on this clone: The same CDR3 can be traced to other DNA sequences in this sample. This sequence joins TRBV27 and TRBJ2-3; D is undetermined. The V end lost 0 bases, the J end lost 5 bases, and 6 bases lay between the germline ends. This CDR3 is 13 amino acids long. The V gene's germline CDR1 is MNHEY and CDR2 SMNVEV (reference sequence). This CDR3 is CASSLSTVDTQYF. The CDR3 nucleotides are TGTGCCAGCAGTTTATCTACGGTAGATACGCAGTATTTT.

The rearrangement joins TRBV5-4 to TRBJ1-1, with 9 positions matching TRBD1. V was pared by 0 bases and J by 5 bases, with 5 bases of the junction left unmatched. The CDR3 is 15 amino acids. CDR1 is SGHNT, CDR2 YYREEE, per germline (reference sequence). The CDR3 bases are TGTGCCAGCAGCTTGGACAGGGGGCGTAGGACTGAAGCTTTCTTT. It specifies CASSLDRGRRTEAFF.

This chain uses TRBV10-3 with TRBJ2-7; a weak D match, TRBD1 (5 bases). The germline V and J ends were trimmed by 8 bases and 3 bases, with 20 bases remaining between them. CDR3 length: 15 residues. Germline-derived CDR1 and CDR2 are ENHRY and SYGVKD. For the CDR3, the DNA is TGTGCCATCTCCCCAGGGCAGGGCCAAATCTACGAGCAGTACTTC. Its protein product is CAISPGQGQIYEQYF.

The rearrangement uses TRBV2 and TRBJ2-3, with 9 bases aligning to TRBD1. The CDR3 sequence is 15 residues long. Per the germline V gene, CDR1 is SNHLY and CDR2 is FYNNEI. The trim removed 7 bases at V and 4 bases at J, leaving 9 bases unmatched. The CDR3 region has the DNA TGTGCCAGCACCTTCGACGGGGACAGGGCAGATACGCAGTATTTT. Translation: CASTFDGDRADTQYF.

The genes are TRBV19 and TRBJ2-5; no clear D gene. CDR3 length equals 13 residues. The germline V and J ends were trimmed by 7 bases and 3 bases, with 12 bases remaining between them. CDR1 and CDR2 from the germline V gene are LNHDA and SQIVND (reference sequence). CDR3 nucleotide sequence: TGTGCCAGTAATATCGCAGGTGAAGAGACCCAGTACTTC. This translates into CASNIAGEETQYF. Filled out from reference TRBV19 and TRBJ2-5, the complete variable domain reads DGGITQSPKYLFRKEGQNVTLSCEQNLNHDAMYWYRQDPGQGLRLIYYSQIVNDFQKGDIAEGYSVSREKKESFPLTVTSAQKNPTAFYLCASNIAGEETQYFGPGTRLLVL.

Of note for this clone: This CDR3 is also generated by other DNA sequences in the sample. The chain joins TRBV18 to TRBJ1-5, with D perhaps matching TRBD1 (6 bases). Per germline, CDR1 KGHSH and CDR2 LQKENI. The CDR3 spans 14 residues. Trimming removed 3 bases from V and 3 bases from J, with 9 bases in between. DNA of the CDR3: TGTGCCAGCTCACCGACAGGAAACAATCAGCCCCAGCATTTT. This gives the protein CASSPTGNNQPQHF.

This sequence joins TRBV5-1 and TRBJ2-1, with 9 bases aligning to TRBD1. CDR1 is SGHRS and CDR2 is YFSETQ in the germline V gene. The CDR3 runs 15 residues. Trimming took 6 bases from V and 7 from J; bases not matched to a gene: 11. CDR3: CASTNRDRDRNEQFF. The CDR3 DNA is TGCGCCAGCACGAACCGGGACAGGGATAGAAATGAGCAGTTCTTC.

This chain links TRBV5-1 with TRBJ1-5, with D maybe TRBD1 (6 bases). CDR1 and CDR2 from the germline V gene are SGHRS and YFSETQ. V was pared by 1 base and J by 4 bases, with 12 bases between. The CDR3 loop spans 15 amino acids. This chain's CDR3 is CASSLTAGTNQPQHF. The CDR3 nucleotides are TGCGCCAGCAGCTTGACGGCAGGGACAAATCAGCCCCAGCATTTT.

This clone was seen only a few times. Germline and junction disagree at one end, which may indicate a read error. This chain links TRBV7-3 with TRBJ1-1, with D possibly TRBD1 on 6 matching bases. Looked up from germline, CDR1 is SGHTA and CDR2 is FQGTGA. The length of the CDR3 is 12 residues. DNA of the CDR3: TGTGCCAGCAGCTCCTCCGGGACAACGATCGCATTT. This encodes CASSSSGTTIAF.

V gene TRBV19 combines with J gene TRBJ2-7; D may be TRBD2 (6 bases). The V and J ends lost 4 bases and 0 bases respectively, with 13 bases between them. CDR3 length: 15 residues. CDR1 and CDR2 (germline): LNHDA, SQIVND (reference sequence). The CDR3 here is CASSTTSRDSYEQYF. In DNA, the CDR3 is TGTGCCAGTAGTACCACTAGCCGGGACTCCTACGAGCAGTACTTC.

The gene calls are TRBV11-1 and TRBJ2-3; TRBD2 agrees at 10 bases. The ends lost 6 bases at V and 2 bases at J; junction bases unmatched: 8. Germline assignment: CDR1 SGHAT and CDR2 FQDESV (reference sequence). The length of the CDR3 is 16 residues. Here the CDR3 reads CASSSTSGLITDTQYF. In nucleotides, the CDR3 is TGTGCCAGCAGTTCGACTAGCGGGCTTATCACAGATACGCAGTATTTT.

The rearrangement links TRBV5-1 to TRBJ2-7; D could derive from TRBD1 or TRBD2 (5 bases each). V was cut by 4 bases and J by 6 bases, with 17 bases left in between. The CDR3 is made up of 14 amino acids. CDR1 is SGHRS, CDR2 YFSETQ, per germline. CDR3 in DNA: TGCGCCAGCAGCCGCGATCCAGGGACCTCCGAGCAGTACTTC. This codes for CASSRDPGTSEQYF. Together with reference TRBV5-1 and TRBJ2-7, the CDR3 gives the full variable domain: KAGVTQTPRYLIKTRGQQVTLSCSPISGHRSVSWYQQTPGQGLQFLFEYFSETQRNKGNFPGRFSGRQFSNSRSEMNVSTLELGDSALYLCASSRDPGTSEQYFGPGTRLTVT.

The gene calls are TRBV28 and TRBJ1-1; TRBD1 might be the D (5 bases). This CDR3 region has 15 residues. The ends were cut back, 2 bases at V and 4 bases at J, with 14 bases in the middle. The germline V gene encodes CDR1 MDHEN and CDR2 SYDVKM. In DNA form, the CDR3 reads TGTGCCAGCAGTTTACTCGGGGCAGGAGGCACTGAAGCTTTCTTT. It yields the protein CASSLLGAGGTEAFF.

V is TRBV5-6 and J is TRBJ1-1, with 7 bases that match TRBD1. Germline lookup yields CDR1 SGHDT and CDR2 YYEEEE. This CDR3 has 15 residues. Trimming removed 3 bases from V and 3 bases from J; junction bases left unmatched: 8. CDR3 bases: TGTGCCAGCAGCTCCGACTGGACAGGACACACTGAAGCTTTCTTT. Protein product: CASSSDWTGHTEAFF.

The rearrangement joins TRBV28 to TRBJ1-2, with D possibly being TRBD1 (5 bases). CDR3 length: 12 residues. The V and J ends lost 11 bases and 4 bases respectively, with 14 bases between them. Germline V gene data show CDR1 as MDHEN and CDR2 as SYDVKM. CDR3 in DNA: TGTGCCTCTAAGTCGGGGCCCTATGGCTACACCTTC. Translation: CASKSGPYGYTF.

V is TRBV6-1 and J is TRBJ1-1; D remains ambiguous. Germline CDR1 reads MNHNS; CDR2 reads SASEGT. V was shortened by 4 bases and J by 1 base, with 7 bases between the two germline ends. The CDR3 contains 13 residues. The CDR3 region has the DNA TGTGCCAGCAGTGGCGGAACGAACACTGAAGCTTTCTTT. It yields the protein CASSGGTNTEAFF.

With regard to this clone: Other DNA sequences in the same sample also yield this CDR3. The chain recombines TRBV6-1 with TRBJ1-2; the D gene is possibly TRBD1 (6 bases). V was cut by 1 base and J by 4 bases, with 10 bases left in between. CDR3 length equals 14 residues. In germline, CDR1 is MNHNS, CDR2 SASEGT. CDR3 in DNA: TGTGCCAGCAGTGAAGGGGGCAGGGGCTATGGCTACACCTTC. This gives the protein CASSEGGRGYGYTF.

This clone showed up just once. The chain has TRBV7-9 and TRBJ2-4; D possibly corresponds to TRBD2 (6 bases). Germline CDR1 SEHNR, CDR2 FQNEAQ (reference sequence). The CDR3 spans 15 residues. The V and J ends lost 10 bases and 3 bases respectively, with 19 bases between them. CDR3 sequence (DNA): TGTGCCACGGGAGACCCTACAGACTACAAAAACATTCAGTACTTC. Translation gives CATGDPTDYKNIQYF.

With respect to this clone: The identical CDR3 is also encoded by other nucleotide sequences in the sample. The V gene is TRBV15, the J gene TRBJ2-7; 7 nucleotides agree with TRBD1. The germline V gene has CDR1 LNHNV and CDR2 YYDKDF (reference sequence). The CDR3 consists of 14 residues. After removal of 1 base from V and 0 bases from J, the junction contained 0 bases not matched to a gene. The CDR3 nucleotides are TGTGCCACCAGCAGAGGGGACAGCTCCTACGAGCAGTACTTC. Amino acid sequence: CATSRGDSSYEQYF.

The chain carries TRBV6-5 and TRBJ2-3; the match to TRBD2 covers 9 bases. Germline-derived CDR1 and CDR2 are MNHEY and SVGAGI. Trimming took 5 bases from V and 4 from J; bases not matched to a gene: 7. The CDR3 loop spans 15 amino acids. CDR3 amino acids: CASSGLGLAADTQYF. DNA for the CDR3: TGTGCCAGCAGTGGCCTGGGACTAGCCGCAGATACGCAGTATTTT.

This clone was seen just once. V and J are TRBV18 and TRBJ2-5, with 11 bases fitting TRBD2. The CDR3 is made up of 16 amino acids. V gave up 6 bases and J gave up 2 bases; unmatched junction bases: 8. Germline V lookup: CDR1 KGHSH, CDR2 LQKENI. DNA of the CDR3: TGTGCCAGCTCCCCAACTAGCGGGAGACCACAAGAGACCCAGTACTTC. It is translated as CASSPTSGRPQETQYF.

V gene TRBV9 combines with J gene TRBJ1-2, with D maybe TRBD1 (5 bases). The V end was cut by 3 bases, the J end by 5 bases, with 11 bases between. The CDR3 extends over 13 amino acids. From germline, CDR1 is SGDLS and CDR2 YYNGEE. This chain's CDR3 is CASSDRGLYGYTF. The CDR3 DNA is TGTGCCAGCAGCGACCGGGGCCTATATGGCTACACCTTC.

Here the CDR3 DNA reads TGTGCCAGCAGTAGACAGGGGGAAAGGGATGAGCAGTTCTTC. Its translation is CASSRQGERDEQFF. This chain joins TRBV6-6 and TRBJ2-1; 9 positions match TRBD1. Germline V gene sequence: CDR1 MNHNY, CDR2 SVGAGI (reference sequence). This CDR3 is built from 14 residues. V shed 5 bases and J 8 bases; nucleotides not matched to a gene: 7.

CDR3 sequence reads: CATQPGGSGYEQYF. The CDR3 DNA sequence: TGTGCCACCCAGCCTGGCGGGAGTGGGTACGAGCAGTACTTC. The V and J genes are TRBV10-3 and TRBJ2-7; TRBD2 matches at 7 bases. The CDR3 totals 14 residues. J was trimmed by 4 bases and V by 10 bases; bases with no gene match: 13. The germline CDR1 and CDR2 sequences are ENHRY and SYGVKD.

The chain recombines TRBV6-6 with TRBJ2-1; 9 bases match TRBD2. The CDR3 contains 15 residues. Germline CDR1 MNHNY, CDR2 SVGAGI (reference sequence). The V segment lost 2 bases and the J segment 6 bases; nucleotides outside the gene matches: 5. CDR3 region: CASSYRGRGGNEQFF. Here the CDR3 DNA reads TGTGCCAGCAGTTACCGCGGGAGGGGGGGCAATGAGCAGTTCTTC.

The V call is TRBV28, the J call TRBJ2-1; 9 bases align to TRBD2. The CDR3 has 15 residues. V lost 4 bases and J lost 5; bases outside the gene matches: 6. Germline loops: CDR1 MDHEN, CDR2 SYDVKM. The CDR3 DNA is TGTGCCAGCAGTTATAGCGGGAGTGGGGACAATGAGCAGTTCTTC. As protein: CASSYSGSGDNEQFF.